This T cell receptor (beta chain) was recorded in a study of blood T cells in healthy people across ages. The CDR3 runs to 16 residues. CDR1 and CDR2 (germline): MNHEY, SMNVEV (reference sequence). A sample-barcoded 5' primer and a J-beta primer mix were used in a second PCR of about 7 to 12 cycles. A single record per CDR3 protein comes from TCRdb applying MiXCR to the 5' RACE reads. The sample contains some 860,000 distinct CDR3 sequences, 56% of which appear only once. Notes on this clonotype: A junction end diverges from the germline sequence, so it may reflect a read error.

This chain joins TRBV27 and TRBJ2-1; D not certain. This receptor was taken from a man aged 35-49 years in good health. Input material: blood. As DNA, the CDR3 is TGTGCCAGCCGTTCCGGGCGGACGGACCCCTACAATGGGCAGTTCTTC. It translates to CASRSGRTDPYNGQFF.